This T cell receptor beta chain emerged from a study of cytomegalovirus exposure and HLA in healthy donors. Of note for this clone: Antigen unknown.

Study-wide findings and caveats: Sequencing likely caused a cluster of highly shared sequence variants. Reportedly, a later analysis found an Asian-associated ancestry cluster had fewer N-insertions than the roughly 700-donor mean.

Those who donated were healthy bone marrow donors. This PCR relied on a set of 60 Vbeta primers and 13 Jbeta primers. The method was immunoSEQ multiplex PCR; TCRdb's version includes in-frame clones alone and lacks a portion of them. The sample has about 120,000 clones, 75% to 80% seen once; the top ten hold 2.5% to 3.5%. With 4 bases removed from V and 7 bases from J, the gap between germline ends came to 17 bases. CDR3 size: 15 residues. Germline CDR1 reads SGHKS; CDR2 reads YYEKEE (reference sequence). Sequenced input: PBMCs. The source is a woman aged 30 to 39 in good health and CMV-seropositive. This sequence joins TRBV5-5 and TRBJ2-2; perhaps TRBD2 as D (7 bases). The CDR3 region is CASSPYPRGGGELFF. The CDR3 bases are TGTGCCAGCAGCCCTTACCCGAGGGGGGGCGGGGAGCTGTTTTTT.